This T cell receptor (beta chain) was captured by sequencing in a study of control samples from healthy donors and cancer patients. Germline CDR1 and CDR2: MNHEY and SVGAGI. This CDR3 is built from 13 residues. The V and J ends lost 6 bases and 13 bases, in that order; junction bases with no gene match: 13. Assay used: immunoSEQ multiplex PCR; TCRdb lists only in-frame clones, some missing. Of over 150,000 clones listed, roughly 90% are singletons. The chain has TRBV6-5 and TRBJ1-2, with TRBD1 identical over 8 bases. The origin of this receptor is a woman aged 45 to 65 in good health. Sequences were obtained from blood. The CDR3 sequence: CASRSSEDRVCTF. The CDR3 DNA reads as TGTGCCAGCAGAAGTTCAGAGGACAGGGTATGCACCTTC.